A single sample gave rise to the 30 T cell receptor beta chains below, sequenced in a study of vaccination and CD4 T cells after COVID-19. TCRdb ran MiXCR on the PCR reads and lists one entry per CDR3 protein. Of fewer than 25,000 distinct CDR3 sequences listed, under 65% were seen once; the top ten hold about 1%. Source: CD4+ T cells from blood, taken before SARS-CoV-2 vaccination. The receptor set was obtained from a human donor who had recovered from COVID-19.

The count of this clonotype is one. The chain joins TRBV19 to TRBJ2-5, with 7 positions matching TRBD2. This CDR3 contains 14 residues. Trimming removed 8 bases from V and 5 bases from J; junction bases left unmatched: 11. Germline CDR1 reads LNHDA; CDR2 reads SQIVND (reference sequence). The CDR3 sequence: CASGYTSASETQYF. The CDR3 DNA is TGTGCCAGTGGATATACTAGCGCCTCGGAGACCCAGTACTTC.

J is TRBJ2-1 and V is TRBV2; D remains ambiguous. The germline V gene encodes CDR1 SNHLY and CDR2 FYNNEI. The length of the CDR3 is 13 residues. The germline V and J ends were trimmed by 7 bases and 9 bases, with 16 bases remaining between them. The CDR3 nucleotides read TGTGCCAGCACGATCGGCGGACGAGGTGAGCAGTTCTTC. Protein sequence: CASTIGGRGEQFF. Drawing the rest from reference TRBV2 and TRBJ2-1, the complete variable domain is EPEVTQTPSHQVTQMGQEVILRCVPISNHLYFYWYRQILGQKVEFLVSFYNNEISEKSEIFDDQFSVERPDGSNFTLKIRSTKLEDSAMYFCASTIGGRGEQFFGPGTRLTVL.

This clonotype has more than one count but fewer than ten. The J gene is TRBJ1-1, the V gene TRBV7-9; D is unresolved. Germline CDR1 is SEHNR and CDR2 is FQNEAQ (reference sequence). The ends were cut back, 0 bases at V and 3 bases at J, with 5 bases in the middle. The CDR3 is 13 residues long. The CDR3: CASSLAQYTEAFF. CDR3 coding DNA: TGTGCCAGCAGCTTAGCTCAGTACACTGAAGCTTTCTTT.

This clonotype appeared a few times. CDR3 region: CSAKNSGRAPGELFF. Written as DNA, the CDR3 is TGCAGTGCCAAGAATAGCGGGAGGGCCCCCGGGGAGCTGTTTTTT. The J gene is TRBJ2-2, the V gene TRBV20-1; TRBD2 matches 11 bases. Germline-derived CDR1 and CDR2 are DFQATT and SNEGSKA (reference sequence). V lost 6 bases, J lost 6 bases, and 9 bases stayed unmatched. The CDR3 has 15 residues.

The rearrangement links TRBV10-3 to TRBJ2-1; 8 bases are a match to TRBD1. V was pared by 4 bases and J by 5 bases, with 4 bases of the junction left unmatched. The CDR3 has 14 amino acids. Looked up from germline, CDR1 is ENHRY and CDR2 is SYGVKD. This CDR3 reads CAISGQGANNEQFF. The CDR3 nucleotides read TGTGCCATCAGTGGGCAGGGGGCCAACAATGAGCAGTTCTTC.

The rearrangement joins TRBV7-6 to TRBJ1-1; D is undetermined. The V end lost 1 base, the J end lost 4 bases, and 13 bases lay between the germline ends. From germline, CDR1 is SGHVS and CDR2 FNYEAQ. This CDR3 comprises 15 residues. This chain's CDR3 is CASSLVANRGTEAFF. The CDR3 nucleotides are TGTGCCAGCAGCTTAGTCGCCAATCGGGGCACTGAAGCTTTCTTT.

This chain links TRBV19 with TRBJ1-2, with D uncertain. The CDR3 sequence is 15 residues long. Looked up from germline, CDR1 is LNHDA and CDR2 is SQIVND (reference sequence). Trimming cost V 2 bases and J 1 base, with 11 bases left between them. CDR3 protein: CASSILFGNNYGYTF. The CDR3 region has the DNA TGTGCCAGTAGTATACTGTTTGGGAATAACTATGGCTACACCTTC.

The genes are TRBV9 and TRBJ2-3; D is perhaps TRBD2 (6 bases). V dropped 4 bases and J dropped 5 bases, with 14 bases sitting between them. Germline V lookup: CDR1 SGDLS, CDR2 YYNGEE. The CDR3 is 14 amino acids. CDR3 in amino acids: CASSTRLGGDTQYF. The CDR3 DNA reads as TGTGCCAGCAGCACACGACTAGGTGGAGATACGCAGTATTTT.

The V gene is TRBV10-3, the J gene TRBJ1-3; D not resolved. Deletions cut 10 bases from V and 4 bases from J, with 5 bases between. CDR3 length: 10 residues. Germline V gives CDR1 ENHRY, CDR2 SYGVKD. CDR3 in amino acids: CATGGNTIYF. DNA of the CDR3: TGTGCCACCGGAGGAAACACCATATATTTT.

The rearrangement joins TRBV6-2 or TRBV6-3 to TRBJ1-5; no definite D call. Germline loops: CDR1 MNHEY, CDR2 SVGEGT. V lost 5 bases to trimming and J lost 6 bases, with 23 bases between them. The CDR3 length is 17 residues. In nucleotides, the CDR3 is TGTGCCAGCAGTCCCAACATAGGAGGGTCTTGGGGTCAGCCCCAGCATTTT. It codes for CASSPNIGGSWGQPQHF.

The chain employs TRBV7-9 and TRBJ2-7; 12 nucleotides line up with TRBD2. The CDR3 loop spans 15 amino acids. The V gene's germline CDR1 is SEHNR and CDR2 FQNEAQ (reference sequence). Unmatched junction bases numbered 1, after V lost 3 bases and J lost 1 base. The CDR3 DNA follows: TGTGCCAGCAGCTTGGGGACTAGCGGGTCCTACGAGCAGTACTTC. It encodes CASSLGTSGSYEQYF.

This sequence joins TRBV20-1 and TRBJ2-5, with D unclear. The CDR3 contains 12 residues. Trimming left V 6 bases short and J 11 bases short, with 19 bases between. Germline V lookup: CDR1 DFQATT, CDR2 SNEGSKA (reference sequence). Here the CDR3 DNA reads TGCAGTGCCACCCCCCCTACTTTGTCACAGTACTTC. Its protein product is CSATPPTLSQYF.

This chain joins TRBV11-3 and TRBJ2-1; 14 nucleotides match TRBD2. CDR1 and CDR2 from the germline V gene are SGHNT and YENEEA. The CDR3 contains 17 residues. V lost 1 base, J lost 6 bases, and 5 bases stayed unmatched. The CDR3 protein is CASSLGPGLAGGNEQFF. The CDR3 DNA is TGTGCCAGCAGCTTAGGGCCTGGACTAGCGGGAGGCAATGAGCAGTTCTTC.

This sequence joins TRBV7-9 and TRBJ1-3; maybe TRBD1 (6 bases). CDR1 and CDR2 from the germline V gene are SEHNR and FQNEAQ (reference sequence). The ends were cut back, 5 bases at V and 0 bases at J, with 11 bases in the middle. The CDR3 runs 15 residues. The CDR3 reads CASSVGQNSGNTIYF. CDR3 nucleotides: TGTGCCAGCAGCGTAGGACAGAACTCTGGAAACACCATATATTTT.

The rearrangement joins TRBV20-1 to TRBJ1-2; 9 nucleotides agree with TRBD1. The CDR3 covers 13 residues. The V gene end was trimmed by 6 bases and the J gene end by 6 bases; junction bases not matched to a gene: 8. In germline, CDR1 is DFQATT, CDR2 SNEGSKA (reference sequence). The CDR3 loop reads CSADAGTGHGYTF. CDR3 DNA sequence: TGCAGTGCCGATGCCGGGACAGGGCATGGCTACACCTTC.

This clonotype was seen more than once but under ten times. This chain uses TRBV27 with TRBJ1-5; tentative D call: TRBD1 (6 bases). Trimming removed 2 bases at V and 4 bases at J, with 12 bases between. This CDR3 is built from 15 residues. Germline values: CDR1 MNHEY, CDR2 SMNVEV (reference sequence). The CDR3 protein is CASSLRGALNQPQHF. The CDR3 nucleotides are TGTGCCAGCAGTTTACGGGGGGCACTTAATCAGCCCCAGCATTTT.

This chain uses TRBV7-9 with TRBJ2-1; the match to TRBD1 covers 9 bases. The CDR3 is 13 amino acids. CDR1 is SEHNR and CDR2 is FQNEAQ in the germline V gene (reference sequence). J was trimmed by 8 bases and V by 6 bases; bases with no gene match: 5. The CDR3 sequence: CASSYRGRDEQFF. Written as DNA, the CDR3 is TGTGCCAGCAGTTACAGGGGGCGGGATGAGCAGTTCTTC.

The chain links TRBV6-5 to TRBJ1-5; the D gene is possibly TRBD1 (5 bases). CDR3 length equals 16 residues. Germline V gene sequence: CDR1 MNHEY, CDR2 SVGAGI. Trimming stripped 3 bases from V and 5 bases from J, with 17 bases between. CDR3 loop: CASSYRPAGVYQPQHF. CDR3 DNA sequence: TGTGCCAGCAGTTATCGCCCCGCGGGGGTCTATCAGCCCCAGCATTTT.

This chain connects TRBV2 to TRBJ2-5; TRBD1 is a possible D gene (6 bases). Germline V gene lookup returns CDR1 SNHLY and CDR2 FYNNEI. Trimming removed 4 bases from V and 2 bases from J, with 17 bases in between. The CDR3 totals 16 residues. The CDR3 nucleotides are TGTGCCAGCAGTGGGTTGGGGCGAGGGGGTCAAGAGACCCAGTACTTC. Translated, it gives CASSGLGRGGQETQYF.

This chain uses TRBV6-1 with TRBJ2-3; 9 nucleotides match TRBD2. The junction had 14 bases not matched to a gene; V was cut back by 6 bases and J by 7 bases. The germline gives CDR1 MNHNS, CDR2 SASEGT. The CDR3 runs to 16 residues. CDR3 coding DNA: TGTGCCAGCAGCAGGGTCGCGGGAGGGCGGTACAATACGCAGTATTTT. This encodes CASSRVAGGRYNTQYF.

CDR3 in amino acids: CATSDQEVYGYTF. The DNA for the CDR3 is TGTGCCACCAGTGACCAAGAGGTATATGGCTACACCTTC. This chain joins TRBV24-1 and TRBJ1-2; D uncertain. The V gene's germline CDR1 is KGHDR and CDR2 SFDVKD. This CDR3 region has 13 residues. V shed 4 bases and J shed 5 bases, with 10 bases lying between them.

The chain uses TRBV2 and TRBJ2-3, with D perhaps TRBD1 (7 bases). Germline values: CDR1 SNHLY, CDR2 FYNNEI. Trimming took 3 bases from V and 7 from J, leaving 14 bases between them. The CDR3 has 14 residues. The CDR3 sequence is CASSEGDSGYTQYF. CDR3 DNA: TGTGCCAGCAGTGAGGGGGACAGCGGGTATACGCAGTATTTT.

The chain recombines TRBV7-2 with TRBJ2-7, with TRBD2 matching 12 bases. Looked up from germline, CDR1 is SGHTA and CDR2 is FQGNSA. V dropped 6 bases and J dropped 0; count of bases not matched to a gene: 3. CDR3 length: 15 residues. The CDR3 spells CASSLAGGSSYEQYF. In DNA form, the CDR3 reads TGTGCCAGCAGTCTAGCGGGAGGGAGCTCCTACGAGCAGTACTTC. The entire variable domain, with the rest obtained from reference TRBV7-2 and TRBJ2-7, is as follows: GAGVSQSPSNKVTEKGKDVELRCDPISGHTALYWYRQSLGQGLEFLIYFQGNSAPDKSGLPSDRFSAERTGGSVSTLTIQRTQQEDSAVYLCASSLAGGSSYEQYFGPGTRLTVT.

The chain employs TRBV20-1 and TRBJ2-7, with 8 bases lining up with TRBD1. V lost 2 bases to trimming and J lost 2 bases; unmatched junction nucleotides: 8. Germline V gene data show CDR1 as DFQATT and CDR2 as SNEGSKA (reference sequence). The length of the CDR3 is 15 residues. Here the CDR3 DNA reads TGCAGTGCTAGATCTATGACAGGGGATCCCTACGAGCAGTACTTC. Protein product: CSARSMTGDPYEQYF.

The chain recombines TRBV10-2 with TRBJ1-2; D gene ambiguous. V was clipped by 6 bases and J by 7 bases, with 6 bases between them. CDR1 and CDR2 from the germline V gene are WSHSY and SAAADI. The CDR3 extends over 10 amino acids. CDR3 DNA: TGCGCCAGCAGGATCGCTGGCTACACCTTC. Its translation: CASRIAGYTF.

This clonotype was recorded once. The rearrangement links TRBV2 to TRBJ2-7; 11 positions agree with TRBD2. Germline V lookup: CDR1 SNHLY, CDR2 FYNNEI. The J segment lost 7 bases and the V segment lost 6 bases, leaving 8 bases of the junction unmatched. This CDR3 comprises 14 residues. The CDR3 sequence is CASRATSGSEEQYF. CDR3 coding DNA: TGTGCCAGCAGGGCAACTAGCGGGAGTGAAGAGCAGTACTTC.

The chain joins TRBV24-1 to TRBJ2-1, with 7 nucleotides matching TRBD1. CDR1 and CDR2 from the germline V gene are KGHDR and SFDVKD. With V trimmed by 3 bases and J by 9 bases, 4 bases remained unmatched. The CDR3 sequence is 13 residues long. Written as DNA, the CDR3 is TGTGCCACCAGTGATCCCGGACAGGCTGAGCAGTTCTTC. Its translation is CATSDPGQAEQFF.

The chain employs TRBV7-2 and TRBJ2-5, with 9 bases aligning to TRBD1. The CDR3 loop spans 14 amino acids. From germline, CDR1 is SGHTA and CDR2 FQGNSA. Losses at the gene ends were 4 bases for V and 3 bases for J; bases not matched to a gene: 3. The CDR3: CASSSGTGKETQYF. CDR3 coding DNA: TGTGCCAGCAGCTCTGGGACAGGGAAAGAGACCCAGTACTTC. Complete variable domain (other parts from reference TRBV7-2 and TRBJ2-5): GAGVSQSPSNKVTEKGKDVELRCDPISGHTALYWYRQSLGQGLEFLIYFQGNSAPDKSGLPSDRFSAERTGGSVSTLTIQRTQQEDSAVYLCASSSGTGKETQYFGPGTRLLVL.

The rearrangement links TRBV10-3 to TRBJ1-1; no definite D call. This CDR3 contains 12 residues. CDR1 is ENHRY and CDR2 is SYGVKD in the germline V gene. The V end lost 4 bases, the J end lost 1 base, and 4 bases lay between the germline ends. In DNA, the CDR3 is TGTGCCATCAGTGCAGAGAACACTGAAGCTTTCTTT. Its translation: CAISAENTEAFF.

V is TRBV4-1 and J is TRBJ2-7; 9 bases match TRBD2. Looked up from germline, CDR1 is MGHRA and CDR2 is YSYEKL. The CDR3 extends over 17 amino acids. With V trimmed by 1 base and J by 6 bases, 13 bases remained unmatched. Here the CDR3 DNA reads TGCGCCAGCAGCCAAGGCCAGGGCGGGAGGGCCGGGTTCGAGCAGTACTTC. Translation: CASSQGQGGRAGFEQYF.